These T cell receptor beta chains were read from a single sample in a study of cytomegalovirus exposure and HLA in healthy donors. Generated by immunoSEQ multiplex PCR, the TCRdb table keeps only in-frame clones and is missing some. The data hold 130,000 or so clones, with just under 80% observed a single time. The sample taken for sequencing was PBMCs. These receptors were collected from a woman aged 18-29 years in good health and CMV-seronegative. Both conserved end residues are part of each CDR3. D genes are given only for firm matches. Rows may omit the clone size; those that give it use once, few, many or a size class.

size: .
D: TRBD1
V: TRBV7-9
J: TRBJ1-3
DNA: TGTGCCAGCAGCCCACCGTGGGGGACAGACTCTGGAAACACCATATATTTT
CDR3: CASSPPWGTDSGNTIYF

size: .
D: TRBD2
V: TRBV11-3
J: TRBJ2-7
DNA: TGTGCCAGCAGCCAATCCGGGACTAGCGGGAGTGAGCAGTACTTC
CDR3: CASSQSGTSGSEQYF

size: once
D: TRBD1
V: TRBV6-1
J: TRBJ2-2
DNA: TGTGCCAGCCAGGACAGGGTAGACACCGGGGAGCTGTTTTTT
CDR3: CASQDRVDTGELFF

size: once
D: .
V: TRBV7-9
J: TRBJ2-7
DNA: TGTGCCAGCACCTCCGGTAGATCTCCCCTCTACGAGCAGTACTTC
CDR3: CASTSGRSPLYEQYF

size: .
D: .
V: TRBV2
J: TRBJ1-4
DNA: TGTGCCAGCAGTGAACGGGGGGGAAGGGAAAAACTGTTTTTT
CDR3: CASSERGGREKLFF

size: .
D: TRBD1
V: TRBV5-1
J: TRBJ1-1
DNA: TGCGCCAGCCGACAGGGGGCGAATCAGTGGGCTTTCTTT
CDR3: CASRQGANQWAFF

size: .
D: .
V: TRBV2
J: TRBJ1-2
DNA: TGTGCCAGCATCCCAGGGCCCTATGGCTACACCTTC
CDR3: CASIPGPYGYTF

size: once
D: .
V: TRBV30
J: TRBJ1-5
DNA: TGTGCCTGGAGTTCGGAGCGGCTATGGAGTAGCAATCAGCCCCAGCATTTT
CDR3: CAWSSERLWSSNQPQHF

size: few
D: .
V: TRBV19
J: TRBJ2-6
DNA: TGTGCCAGTAGCCGGGGTACGGACTCTGGGGCCAACGTCCTGACTTTC
CDR3: CASSRGTDSGANVLTF

size: .
D: .
V: TRBV15
J: TRBJ1-1
DNA: TGTGCCACCAGCTTGGGACAGAACACTGAAGCTTTCTTT
CDR3: CATSLGQNTEAFF

size: .
D: TRBD2
V: TRBV10-2
J: TRBJ2-7
DNA: TGCGCCAGCAGTGTAGGAGCGGGAGTGAGCCGGGGGGGAGAGCAGTACTTC
CDR3: CASSVGAGVSRGGEQYF

size: .
D: .
V: TRBV13
J: TRBJ2-7
DNA: TGTGCCAGCAGCTTTAATCCCTCCTACGAGCAGTACTTC
CDR3: CASSFNPSYEQYF

size: .
D: TRBD1
V: TRBV6-6
J: TRBJ1-1
DNA: TGTGCCAGCAGTTACATACAGGGGGGCACTGAAGCTTTCTTT
CDR3: CASSYIQGGTEAFF

size: .
D: .
V: TRBV9
J: TRBJ1-4
DNA: TGTGCCAGCAGCGGCGGGTCAGGGGTGGGCGAAAAACTGTTTTTT
CDR3: CASSGGSGVGEKLFF

size: .
D: TRBD2
V: TRBV5-8
J: TRBJ2-7
DNA: TGTGCCAGCAGCTTGTTCTTTAGCGGGGGACAGCCCTACGAGCAGTACTTC
CDR3: CASSLFFSGGQPYEQYF

size: .
D: TRBD1
V: TRBV18
J: TRBJ2-7
DNA: TGTGCCAGCTCACGGAACCCGGGACAGGGAAAGGAAACCTACGAGCAGTACTTC
CDR3: CASSRNPGQGKETYEQYF

size: .
D: .
V: TRBV19
J: TRBJ1-2
DNA: TGTGCCAGTTCCTCTAGGGGGTTCTATGGCTACACCTTC
CDR3: CASSSRGFYGYTF

size: .
D: TRBD1
V: TRBV30
J: TRBJ1-3
DNA: TGTGCCTGGAGTGTACTGGGACAGGGGACTGGAAACGCCATATATTTT
CDR3: CAWSVLGQGTGNAIYF

size: .
D: .
V: TRBV30
J: TRBJ2-3
DNA: TGTGCCTGGGCAGAGGCAGATACGCAGTATTTT
CDR3: CAWAEADTQYF

size: once
D: TRBD1
V: TRBV9
J: TRBJ1-1
DNA: TGTGCCAGCAGCGGGACGGCACAGGGGGACACTGAAGCTTTCTTT
CDR3: CASSGTAQGDTEAFF

size: .
D: TRBD2
V: TRBV19
J: TRBJ2-1
DNA: TGTGCCAGTAGTAGCGGGGGGAGCTCCTACAATGAGCAGTTCTTC
CDR3: CASSSGGSSYNEQFF

size: once
D: .
V: TRBV6-5
J: TRBJ2-1
DNA: TGTGCCAGCAGTTACTCAGGGAGCGATGAGCAGTTCTTC
CDR3: CASSYSGSDEQFF

size: .
D: TRBD1
V: TRBV6-5
J: TRBJ1-2
DNA: TGTGCCAGCAGTTCGGCCCGACAGGGACGTTTAAGCTACACCTTC
CDR3: CASSSARQGRLSYTF